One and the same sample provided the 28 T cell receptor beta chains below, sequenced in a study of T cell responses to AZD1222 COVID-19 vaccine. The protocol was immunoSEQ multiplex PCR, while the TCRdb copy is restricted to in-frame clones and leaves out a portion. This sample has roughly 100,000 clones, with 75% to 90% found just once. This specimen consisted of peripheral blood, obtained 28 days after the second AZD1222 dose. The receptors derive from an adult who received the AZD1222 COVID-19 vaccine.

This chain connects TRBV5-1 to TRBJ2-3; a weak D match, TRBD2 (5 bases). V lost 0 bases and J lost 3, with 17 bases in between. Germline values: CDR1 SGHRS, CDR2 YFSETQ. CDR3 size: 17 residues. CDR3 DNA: TGCGCCAGCAGCTTGGAAGTCGGTGGGCTAGCAACAGATACGCAGTATTTT. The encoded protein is CASSLEVGGLATDTQYF.

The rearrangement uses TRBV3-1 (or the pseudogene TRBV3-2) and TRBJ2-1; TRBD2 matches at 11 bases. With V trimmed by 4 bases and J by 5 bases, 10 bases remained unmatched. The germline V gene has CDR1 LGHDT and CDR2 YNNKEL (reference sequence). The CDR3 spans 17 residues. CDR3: CASSPTSLAGGNNEQFF. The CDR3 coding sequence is TGTGCCAGCAGCCCAACCTCGCTAGCGGGAGGCAACAATGAGCAGTTCTTC.

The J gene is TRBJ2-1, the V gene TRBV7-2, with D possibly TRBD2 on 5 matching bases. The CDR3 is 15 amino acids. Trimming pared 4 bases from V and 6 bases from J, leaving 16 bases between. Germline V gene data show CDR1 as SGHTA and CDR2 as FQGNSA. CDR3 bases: TGTGCCAGCAGCTCGAGAGGACTCCGTTCCAATGAGCAGTTCTTC. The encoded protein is CASSSRGLRSNEQFF. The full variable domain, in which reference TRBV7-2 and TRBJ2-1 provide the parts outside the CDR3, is GAGVSQSPSNKVTEKGKDVELRCDPISGHTALYWYRQSLGQGLEFLIYFQGNSAPDKSGLPSDRFSAERTGGSVSTLTIQRTQQEDSAVYLCASSSRGLRSNEQFFGPGTRLTVL.

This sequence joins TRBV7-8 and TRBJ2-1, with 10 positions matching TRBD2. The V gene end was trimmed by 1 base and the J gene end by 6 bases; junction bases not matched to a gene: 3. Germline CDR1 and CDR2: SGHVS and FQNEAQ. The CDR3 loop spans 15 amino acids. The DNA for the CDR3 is TGTGCCAGCAGCTTAGTCCTAGCGGGAGTCAATGAGCAGTTCTTC. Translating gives CASSLVLAGVNEQFF.

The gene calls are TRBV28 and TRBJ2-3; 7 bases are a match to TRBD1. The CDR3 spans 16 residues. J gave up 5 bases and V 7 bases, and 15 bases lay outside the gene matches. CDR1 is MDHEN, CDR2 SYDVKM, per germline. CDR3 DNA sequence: TGTGCCAGCATGGGGGCAGGGGGAAATTTGCGAGATACGCAGTATTTT. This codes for CASMGAGGNLRDTQYF.

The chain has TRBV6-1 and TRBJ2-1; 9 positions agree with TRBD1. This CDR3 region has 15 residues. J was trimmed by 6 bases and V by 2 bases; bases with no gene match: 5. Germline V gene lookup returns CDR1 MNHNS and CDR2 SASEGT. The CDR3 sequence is CASSEWTGARNEQFF. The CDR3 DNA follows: TGTGCCAGCAGTGAATGGACAGGGGCCCGCAATGAGCAGTTCTTC.

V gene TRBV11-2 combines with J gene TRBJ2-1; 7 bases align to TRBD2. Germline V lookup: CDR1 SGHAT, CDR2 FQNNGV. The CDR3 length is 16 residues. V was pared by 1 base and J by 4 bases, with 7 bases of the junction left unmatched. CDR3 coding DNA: TGTGCCAGCAGCTTAGTAATGGCTAGCGGTTACAATGAGCAGTTCTTC. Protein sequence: CASSLVMASGYNEQFF.

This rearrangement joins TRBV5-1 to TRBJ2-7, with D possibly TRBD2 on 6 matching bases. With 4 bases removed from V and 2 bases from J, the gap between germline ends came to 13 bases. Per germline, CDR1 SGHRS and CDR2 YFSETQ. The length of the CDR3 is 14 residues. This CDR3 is CASSQGLGTYEQYF. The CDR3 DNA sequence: TGCGCCAGCAGCCAGGGACTTGGAACCTACGAGCAGTACTTC.

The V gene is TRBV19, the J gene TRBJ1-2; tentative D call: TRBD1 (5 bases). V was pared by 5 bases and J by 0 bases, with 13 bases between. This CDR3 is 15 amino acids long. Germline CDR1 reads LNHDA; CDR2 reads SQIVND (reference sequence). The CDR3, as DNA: TGTGCCAGTAGTCCCCGACAGAGACCTAACTATGGCTACACCTTC. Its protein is CASSPRQRPNYGYTF. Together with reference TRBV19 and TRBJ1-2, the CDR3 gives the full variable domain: DGGITQSPKYLFRKEGQNVTLSCEQNLNHDAMYWYRQDPGQGLRLIYYSQIVNDFQKGDIAEGYSVSREKKESFPLTVTSAQKNPTAFYLCASSPRQRPNYGYTFGSGTRLTVV.

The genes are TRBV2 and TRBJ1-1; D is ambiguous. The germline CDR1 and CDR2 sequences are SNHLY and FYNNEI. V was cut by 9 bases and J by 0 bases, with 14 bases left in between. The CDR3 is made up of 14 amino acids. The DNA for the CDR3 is TGTGCCAGTAGAATTTCAGCCCTGAACACTGAAGCTTTCTTT. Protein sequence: CASRISALNTEAFF.

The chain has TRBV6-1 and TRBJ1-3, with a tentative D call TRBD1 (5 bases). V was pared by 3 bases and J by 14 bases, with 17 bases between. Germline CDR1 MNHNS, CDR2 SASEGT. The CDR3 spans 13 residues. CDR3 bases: TGTGCCAGCAGTGAGATCGAGGGGATTCTGGTATATTTT. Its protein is CASSEIEGILVYF.

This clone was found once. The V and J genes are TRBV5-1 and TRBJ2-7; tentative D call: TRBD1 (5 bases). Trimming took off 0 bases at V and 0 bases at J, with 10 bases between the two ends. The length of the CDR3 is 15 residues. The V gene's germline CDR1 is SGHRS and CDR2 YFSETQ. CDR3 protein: CASSLVSDSSYEQYF. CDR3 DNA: TGCGCCAGCAGCTTGGTGTCAGACAGCTCCTACGAGCAGTACTTC.

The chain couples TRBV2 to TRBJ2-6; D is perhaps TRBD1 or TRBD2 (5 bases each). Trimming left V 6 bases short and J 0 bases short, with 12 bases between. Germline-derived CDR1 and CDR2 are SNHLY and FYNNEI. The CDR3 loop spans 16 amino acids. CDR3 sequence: CASRGDGDSGANVLTF. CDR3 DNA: TGTGCCAGCAGGGGGGACGGAGACTCTGGGGCCAACGTCCTGACTTTC.

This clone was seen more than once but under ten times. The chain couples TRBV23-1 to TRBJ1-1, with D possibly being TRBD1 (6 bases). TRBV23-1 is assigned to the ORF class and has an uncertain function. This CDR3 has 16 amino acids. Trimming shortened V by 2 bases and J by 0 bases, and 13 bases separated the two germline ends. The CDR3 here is CASSQEGDLMNTEAFF. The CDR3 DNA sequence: TGCGCCAGCAGTCAAGAGGGGGACCTCATGAACACTGAAGCTTTCTTT.

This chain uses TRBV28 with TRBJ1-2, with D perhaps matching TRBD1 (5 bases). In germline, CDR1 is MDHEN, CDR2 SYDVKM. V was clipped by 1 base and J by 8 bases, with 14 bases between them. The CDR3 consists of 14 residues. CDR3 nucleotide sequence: TGTGCCAGCAGTTTATATACGGGGGTAGGCGGCTACACCTTC. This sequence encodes CASSLYTGVGGYTF.

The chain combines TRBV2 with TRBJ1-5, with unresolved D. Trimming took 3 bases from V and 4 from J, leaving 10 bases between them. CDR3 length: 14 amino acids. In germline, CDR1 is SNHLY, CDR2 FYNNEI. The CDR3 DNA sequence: TGTGCCAGCAGTGACAGGTCTGAGAATCAGCCCCAGCATTTT. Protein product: CASSDRSENQPQHF.

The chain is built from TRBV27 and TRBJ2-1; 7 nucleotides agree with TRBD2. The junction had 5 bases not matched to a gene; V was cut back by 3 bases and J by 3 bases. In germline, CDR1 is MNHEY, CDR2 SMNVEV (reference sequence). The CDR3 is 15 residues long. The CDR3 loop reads CASSFGGTLYNEQFF. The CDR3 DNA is TGTGCCAGCAGTTTCGGGGGGACTCTCTACAATGAGCAGTTCTTC.

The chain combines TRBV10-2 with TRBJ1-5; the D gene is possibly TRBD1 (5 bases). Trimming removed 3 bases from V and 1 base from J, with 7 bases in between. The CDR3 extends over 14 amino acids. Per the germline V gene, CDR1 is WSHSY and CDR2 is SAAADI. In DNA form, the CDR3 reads TGCGCCAGCAGTGACCGGGGGAGCAATCAGCCCCAGCATTTT. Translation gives CASSDRGSNQPQHF.

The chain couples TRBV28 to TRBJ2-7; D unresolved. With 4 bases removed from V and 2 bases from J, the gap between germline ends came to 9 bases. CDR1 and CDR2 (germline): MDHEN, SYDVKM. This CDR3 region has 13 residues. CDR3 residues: CASSSTAPYEQYF. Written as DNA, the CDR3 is TGTGCCAGCAGTTCAACGGCCCCCTACGAGCAGTACTTC.

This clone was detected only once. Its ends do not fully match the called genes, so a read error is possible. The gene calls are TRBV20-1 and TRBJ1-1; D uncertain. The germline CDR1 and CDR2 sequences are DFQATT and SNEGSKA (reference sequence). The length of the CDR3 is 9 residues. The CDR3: CSMNAEAFF. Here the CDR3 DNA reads TGCAGCATGAACGCTGAAGCTTTCTTT.

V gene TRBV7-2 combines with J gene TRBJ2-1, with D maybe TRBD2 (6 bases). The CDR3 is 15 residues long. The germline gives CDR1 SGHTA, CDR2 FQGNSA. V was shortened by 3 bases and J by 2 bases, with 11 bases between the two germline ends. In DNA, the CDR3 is TGTGCCAGCAGCTTGAGGGACTCCGCCTACAATGAGCAGTTCTTC. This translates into CASSLRDSAYNEQFF. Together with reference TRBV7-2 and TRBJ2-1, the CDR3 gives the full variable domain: GAGVSQSPSNKVTEKGKDVELRCDPISGHTALYWYRQSLGQGLEFLIYFQGNSAPDKSGLPSDRFSAERTGGSVSTLTIQRTQQEDSAVYLCASSLRDSAYNEQFFGPGTRLTVL.

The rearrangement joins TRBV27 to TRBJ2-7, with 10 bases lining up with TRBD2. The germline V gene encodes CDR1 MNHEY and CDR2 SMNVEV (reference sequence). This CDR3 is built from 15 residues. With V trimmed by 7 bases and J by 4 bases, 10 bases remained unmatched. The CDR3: CASKEREGFAYEQYF. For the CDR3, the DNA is TGTGCCAGCAAGGAGCGGGAGGGCTTCGCGTACGAGCAGTACTTC.

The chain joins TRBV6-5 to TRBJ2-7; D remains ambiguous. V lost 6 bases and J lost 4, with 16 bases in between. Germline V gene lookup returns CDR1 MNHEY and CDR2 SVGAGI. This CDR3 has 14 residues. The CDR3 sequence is CASRDDMGLYEQYF. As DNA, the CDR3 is TGTGCCAGCAGGGATGACATGGGTCTATACGAGCAGTACTTC.

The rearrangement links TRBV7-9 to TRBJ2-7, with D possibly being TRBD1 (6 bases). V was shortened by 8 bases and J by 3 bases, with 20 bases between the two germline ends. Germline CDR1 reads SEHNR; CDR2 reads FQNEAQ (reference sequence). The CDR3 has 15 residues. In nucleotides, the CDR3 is TGTGCCAGCGCCTTAGCCGGGACATCCTTCTACGAGCAGTACTTC. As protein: CASALAGTSFYEQYF.

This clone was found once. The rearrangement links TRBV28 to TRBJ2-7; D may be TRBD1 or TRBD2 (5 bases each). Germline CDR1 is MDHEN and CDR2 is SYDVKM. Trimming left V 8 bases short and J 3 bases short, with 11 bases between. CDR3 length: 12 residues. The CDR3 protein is CASSVGDYEQYF. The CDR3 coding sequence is TGTGCCAGCTCCGTGGGGGACTACGAGCAGTACTTC.

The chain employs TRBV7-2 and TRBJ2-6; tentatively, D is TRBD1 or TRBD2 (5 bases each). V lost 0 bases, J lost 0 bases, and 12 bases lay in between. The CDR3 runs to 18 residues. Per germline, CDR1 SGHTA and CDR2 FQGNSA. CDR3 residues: CASSLASGRLSGANVLTF. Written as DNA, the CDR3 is TGTGCCAGCAGCTTAGCGTCGGGACGTCTCTCTGGGGCCAACGTCCTGACTTTC.

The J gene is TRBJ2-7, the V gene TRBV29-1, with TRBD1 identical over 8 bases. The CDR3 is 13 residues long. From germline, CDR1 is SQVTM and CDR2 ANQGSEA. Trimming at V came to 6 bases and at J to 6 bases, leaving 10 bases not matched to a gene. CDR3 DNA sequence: TGCAGCGTCGGACAGGGCCAGAGGGGCGAGCAGTACTTC. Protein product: CSVGQGQRGEQYF.

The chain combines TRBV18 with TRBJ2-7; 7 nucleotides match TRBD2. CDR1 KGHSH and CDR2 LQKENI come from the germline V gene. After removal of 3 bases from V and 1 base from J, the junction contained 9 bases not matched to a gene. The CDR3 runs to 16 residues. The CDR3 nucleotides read TGTGCCAGCTCACCCGCGCTAGGAGCGGGATCCTACGAGCAGTACTTC. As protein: CASSPALGAGSYEQYF.